A selection of T cell receptor beta chains follows, all from one sample in a study of blood T cell repertoires in COVID-19. Method: immunoSEQ multiplex PCR; TCRdb's copy keeps in-frame clones and lacks some. Of fewer than 150,000 clones listed, 75% to 85% were seen once; the top ten hold about 4%. The sequencing input was peripheral blood. These receptors were obtained from an elderly woman with acute or convalescent COVID-19. CDR3s include the opening cysteine and the closing phenylalanine or tryptophan. The D gene is left open where the match is weak. Clone size, where shown, is once, few, many, or a class for clones that have expanded.

TGTGCCAGCTCGTGGACAGGGATCACAGATACGCAGTATTTT | CASSWTGITDTQYF | - | 14 | TRBJ2-3 | TRBV2 | TRBD1
TGTGCCAGTCGAACACTAGAGCTGAGCTCCTATAATTCACCCCTCCACTTT | CASRTLELSSYNSPLHF | - | 17 | TRBJ1-6 | TRBV19 | -
TGTGCCAGCAGCGGGACAGGGGATAATTCACCCCTCCACTTT | CASSGTGDNSPLHF | - | 14 | TRBJ1-6 | TRBV27 | TRBD1
TGTGCCAGCAGCACTAGCGGGGGGGCGGCCAATGAGCAGTTCTTC | CASSTSGGAANEQFF | - | 15 | TRBJ2-1 | TRBV9 | TRBD2
TGTGCCAGCAGCCCCACGATTTATAGTGTCCGAGCTGGAAACACCATATATTTT | CASSPTIYSVRAGNTIYF | - | 18 | TRBJ1-3 | TRBV7-9 | -
TGTGCCACCAGTGACCTTCTTAATTCCCGAGATACGCAGTATTTT | CATSDLLNSRDTQYF | - | 15 | TRBJ2-3 | TRBV24-1 | -
TGCGCCAGCAGTGAGTTGACAGGGAACACAGATACGCAGTATTTT | CASSELTGNTDTQYF | - | 15 | TRBJ2-3 | TRBV10-1 | TRBD1
TGTGCCAGCAGTGGAGAGGCCCGTACTGAAGCTTTCTTT | CASSGEARTEAFF | - | 13 | TRBJ1-1 | TRBV2 | -
TGCGCCAGCAAGGAGTACGATGAGCAGTTCTTC | CASKEYDEQFF | - | 11 | TRBJ2-1 | TRBV5-1 | -
TGCGCCAGCAGCTTGCGTGTGGCTCGCACAGATACGCAGTATTTT | CASSLRVARTDTQYF | - | 15 | TRBJ2-3 | TRBV5-1 | -
TGTGCCAGTAGTAACGGACTAGCGGGGGACTCTAGCACAGATACGCAGTATTTT | CASSNGLAGDSSTDTQYF | once | 18 | TRBJ2-3 | TRBV19 | TRBD2
TGTGCCAGTAGTATTTCGAGCGGGGCCGCAGATACGCAGTATTTT | CASSISSGAADTQYF | - | 15 | TRBJ2-3 | TRBV19 | TRBD2
TGTGCCACCAGTGATTCCTCAAAGGGCCTAGCGGGTATCCACGAGCAGTACTTC | CATSDSSKGLAGIHEQYF | - | 18 | TRBJ2-7 | TRBV24-1 | TRBD2
TGTGCCAGCAGCCAAGATTGGGGCAGGCGCTCACCCCTCCACTTT | CASSQDWGRRSPLHF | - | 15 | TRBJ1-6 | TRBV3-1/TRBV3-2 | -
TGTGCCAGCAGCAAACAGGGACATAATTCACCCCTCCACTTT | CASSKQGHNSPLHF | - | 14 | TRBJ1-6 | TRBV5-4 | -
TGTGCCAGCAGCTTAGATAGCGGGGGCGGCACCGGGGAGCTGTTTTTT | CASSLDSGGGTGELFF | - | 16 | TRBJ2-2 | TRBV7-8 | TRBD2
TGTGCCAGCAGCTTGCAGGGGTCAAACACTGAAGCTTTCTTT | CASSLQGSNTEAFF | once | 14 | TRBJ1-1 | TRBV7-9 | -
TGTGCCAGCAGTTTAGATCGGACTAGCGGGACTCCTCCCTCCTACGAGCAGTACTTC | CASSLDRTSGTPPSYEQYF | - | 19 | TRBJ2-7 | TRBV27 | TRBD2
TGTGCCAGCAGCGCCAGAGGGACTAGCGCAATCTTC | CASSARGTSAIF | - | 12 | TRBJ2-1 | TRBV7-2 | TRBD2
TGTGCCAGCAGCTTTAACTTAAACACTGAAGCTTTCTTT | CASSFNLNTEAFF | - | 13 | TRBJ1-1 | TRBV7-3 | -
TGTGCCAGTAGTTGGGGGACAAATGGCTACACCTTC | CASSWGTNGYTF | - | 12 | TRBJ1-2 | TRBV19 | -
TGTGCCAGCAGCCCCGACAGGTCTACCTACAATGAGCAGTTCTTC | CASSPDRSTYNEQFF | - | 15 | TRBJ2-1 | TRBV9 | -
- | CAWSLERDLKQYF | few | 13 | TRBJ2-7 | TRBV30 | -
TGTGCCAGCGACAGGGTTCCACCCTACAATGAGCAGTTCTTC | CASDRVPPYNEQFF | - | 14 | TRBJ2-1 | TRBV7-9 | TRBD1
TGCGCCAGCAGCCAAGAAAGGACACAAAAGAATAGCGGGAGGTCCAATGAGCAGTTCTTC | CASSQERTQKNSGRSNEQFF | - | 20 | TRBJ2-1 | TRBV4-1 | TRBD2
TGTGCCAGCAGTTGGACAGGGGGCTATAAGGACACCTTC | CASSWTGGYKDTF | - | 13 | TRBJ1-2 | TRBV28 | TRBD1
TGTGCCAGCAGCGATGGGGCATCAGGGGGGAATAATTCACCCCTCCACTTT | CASSDGASGGNNSPLHF | - | 17 | TRBJ1-6 | TRBV11-2 | TRBD1
TGTGCCAGCAGCGAAGAGGGGCTAAGTGCAGATACGCAGTATTTT | CASSEEGLSADTQYF | - | 15 | TRBJ2-3 | TRBV3-1/TRBV3-2 | -
TGTGCCAGCTCACCCGGCGGGACTATCCTCACAGATACGCAGTATTTT | CASSPGGTILTDTQYF | - | 16 | TRBJ2-3 | TRBV18 | TRBD2
TGTGCCAGCAGCGGTAGCGTGACTACAGATACGCAGTATTTT | CASSGSVTTDTQYF | - | 14 | TRBJ2-3 | TRBV6-6 | -
TGTGCCAGCAGCTTAGAAAGGGGGGGCGAGCAGTACTTC | CASSLERGGEQYF | - | 13 | TRBJ2-7 | TRBV5-4 | -
TGTGCCAGCAGCCCGCTCGGTTTGTTGAGTAATGAGCAGTTCTTC | CASSPLGLLSNEQFF | - | 15 | TRBJ2-1 | TRBV13 | -
TGTGCCAGCTCACCGGCGGGAAGTCCGGACTACAATGAGCAGTTCTTC | CASSPAGSPDYNEQFF | - | 16 | TRBJ2-1 | TRBV18 | -
TGTGCCATCAGTGAGGGTAGAGGGTATGAGCCCCAGCATTTT | CAISEGRGYEPQHF | - | 14 | TRBJ1-5 | TRBV10-3 | -
TGTGCCAGCAGCCCGAGCAGACAGGGGGCTCGCTATGGCTACACCTTC | CASSPSRQGARYGYTF | - | 16 | TRBJ1-2 | TRBV7-8 | TRBD1
TGTGCCAGCAGTTACCAGAATTCAGGGTATAATTCACCCCTCCACTTT | CASSYQNSGYNSPLHF | - | 16 | TRBJ1-6 | TRBV6-6 | -
TGTGCCAGTAGTATGCGGCTAGACACAGATACGCAGTATTTT | CASSMRLDTDTQYF | - | 14 | TRBJ2-3 | TRBV19 | -
TGTGCCAGCAGTGTCGCGTCTTCGTACTACGGGCAGTACTTC | CASSVASSYYGQYF | - | 14 | TRBJ2-7 | TRBV2 | -
TGTGCCAGCAGTTTGAAAGGGGGCGCGACCCCCCTCCACTTT | CASSLKGGATPLHF | - | 14 | TRBJ1-6 | TRBV27 | TRBD1
TGTGCCAGCAGCGTAGCGGTTGGACAGGGCCGTAACGAGCAGTACTTC | CASSVAVGQGRNEQYF | - | 16 | TRBJ2-7 | TRBV9 | TRBD1
TGTGCCAGCAGTGAAGGAGCTGTTTTTGAGCCCCAGCATTTT | CASSEGAVFEPQHF | - | 14 | TRBJ1-5 | TRBV6-1 | -
TGTGCCAGCAGGTCTCGGGACACGACCCAAGAGACCCAGTACTTC | CASRSRDTTQETQYF | - | 15 | TRBJ2-5 | TRBV5-4 | -
TGTGCCACCAGTGATGCCCTAGCGGGGGGCAGCACAGATACGCAGTATTTT | CATSDALAGGSTDTQYF | - | 17 | TRBJ2-3 | TRBV24-1 | TRBD2
TGTGCCAGCAGTTCCCGGGACATAAACCCCTACGAGCAGTACTTC | CASSSRDINPYEQYF | - | 15 | TRBJ2-7 | TRBV28 | -
TGTGCCACCTGGGACAGTTACACCGGGGAGCTGTTTTTT | CATWDSYTGELFF | - | 13 | TRBJ2-2 | TRBV12-3/TRBV12-4 | TRBD1
TGTGCCAGCTCACCAGGCATCCAAGAGACCCAGTACTTC | CASSPGIQETQYF | - | 13 | TRBJ2-5 | TRBV18 | -
TGCAGCGCCTCCCCCGGTGGCTACGAGCAGTACTTC | CSASPGGYEQYF | - | 12 | TRBJ2-7 | TRBV29-1 | -
TGTGCCAGCAGCCAAGGACTTAACGGGAATGGCTACACCTTC | CASSQGLNGNGYTF | - | 14 | TRBJ1-2 | TRBV3-1/TRBV3-2 | -
TGCGCCAGCAGCTTGGACGGGAACACCGGGGAGCTGTTTTTT | CASSLDGNTGELFF | few | 14 | TRBJ2-2 | TRBV5-1 | -
TGTGCCAGCAGTAGGACAGCGAGTAATGAAAAACTGTTTTTT | CASSRTASNEKLFF | - | 14 | TRBJ1-4 | TRBV2 | -
TGTGCCAGCAGCTATGACAGATATTCACCCCTCCACTTT | CASSYDRYSPLHF | - | 13 | TRBJ1-6 | TRBV7-2 | -
TGTGCCAGCAGTTCACAGGGTAAACGACAGCCCCAGCATTTT | CASSSQGKRQPQHF | - | 14 | TRBJ1-5 | TRBV2 | -
TGTGCCAGCTCACCGGCAGGAAACACTGAAGCTTTCTTT | CASSPAGNTEAFF | - | 13 | TRBJ1-1 | TRBV18 | -
TGTGCCAGCGGGCCCCTAACCTACGAGCAGTACTTC | CASGPLTYEQYF | - | 12 | TRBJ2-7 | TRBV12-3/TRBV12-4 | -
TGTGCCAGCGGCTTTTGGCGGGGGGCAAACCAAGAGACCCAGTACTTC | CASGFWRGANQETQYF | - | 16 | TRBJ2-5 | TRBV5-8 | TRBD2
TGTGCCAGCTCACAAGGCACCCGCGGGAACACCATATATTTT | CASSQGTRGNTIYF | - | 14 | TRBJ1-3 | TRBV18 | -
TGTGCCAGCAGCGGCGGGGTGGGTCAGCCCCAGCATTTT | CASSGGVGQPQHF | - | 13 | TRBJ1-5 | TRBV2 | -
TGTGCCAGCAGCCAAGATCGGCTAGCGGGAGGTCTAGATACGCAGTATTTT | CASSQDRLAGGLDTQYF | - | 17 | TRBJ2-3 | TRBV3-1/TRBV3-2 | TRBD2